This TCR beta chain was observed in a study of blood T cell repertoires in COVID-19. On the study more broadly: There were acute and convalescent COVID-19 samples, and they came from the United States, Italy and Spain. T cells, B-cell-depleted T cells, or PBMCs supplied cDNA or gDNA.

With V trimmed by 2 bases and J by 1 base, 4 bases remained unmatched. In germline, CDR1 is SGHRS, CDR2 YFSETQ. This CDR3 has 15 residues. In the original workflow: Amplification with reference gene primers provided the estimates of nucleated cell counts. TCRdb's copy holds only in-frame clones and misses some; the assay was immunoSEQ multiplex PCR. V, J and clone size reflect that table, while D and trimming were determined from the DNA. This table has about 130,000 clones, 84% appearing once. Input material: peripheral blood. The TCR sequence derives from a human donor in a cohort sampled during active COVID-19. The V call is TRBV5-1, the J call TRBJ2-5, with TRBD2 matching 8 bases. The CDR3 spells CASSFLSGSQETQYF. CDR3 in DNA: TGCGCCAGCAGCTTTTTGAGCGGGAGCCAAGAGACCCAGTACTTC.